This passage covers 24 T cell receptor beta chains from one sample sequenced in a study of control samples from healthy donors and cancer patients. Assay used: immunoSEQ multiplex PCR; TCRdb lists only in-frame clones, some missing. This table has about 69,000 clones, around 92% appearing once. The sequenced sample was PBMCs. Receptors originate from a man in his 60s with lung cancer.

CDR3 bases: TGTGCCACCAGTGACCCGGGACGGAACTATGGCTACACCTTC. It is translated as CATSDPGRNYGYTF. The chain carries TRBV24-1 and TRBJ1-2; a possible D gene is TRBD1 (5 bases). Germline values: CDR1 KGHDR, CDR2 SFDVKD. The CDR3 runs 14 residues. V was trimmed by 4 bases and J by 2 bases, leaving 10 bases between them.

V gene TRBV6-6 combines with J gene TRBJ2-6, with D tentatively TRBD1 (6 bases). The CDR3 contains 14 residues. Germline V gene data show CDR1 as MNHNY and CDR2 as SVGAGI (reference sequence). Trimming pared 7 bases from V and 3 bases from J, leaving 10 bases between. The CDR3 region is CASTEGDGANVLTF. Written as DNA, the CDR3 is TGTGCCAGCACCGAGGGGGATGGGGCCAACGTCCTGACTTTC.

This clone was counted between two and nine times. V and J are TRBV15 and TRBJ1-2; 10 positions match TRBD1. This CDR3 spans 14 amino acids. Germline assignment: CDR1 LNHNV and CDR2 YYDKDF (reference sequence). The V segment lost 3 bases and the J segment 8 bases; nucleotides outside the gene matches: 6. The CDR3 sequence is CATSSADRGRGYTF. For the CDR3, the DNA is TGTGCCACCAGCAGTGCCGACAGGGGGCGCGGCTACACCTTC.

J is TRBJ1-1 and V is TRBV5-1, with no clear D. This CDR3 region has 15 residues. The germline V and J ends were trimmed by 1 base and 1 base, with 11 bases remaining between them. CDR1 is SGHRS and CDR2 is YFSETQ in the germline V gene. The CDR3 nucleotides are TGCGCCAGCAGCTTGTTAGGAGGCGAGAACACTGAAGCTTTCTTT. Translated: CASSLLGGENTEAFF.

The chain employs TRBV21-1 and TRBJ2-7. TRBV21-1 corresponds to a pseudogene. There are 17 residues in the CDR3. CDR3 DNA: TGTGCCAGCAGCAAAGTTAAGGGCCCCACGAGCTCCTACGAGCAGTACGTC. Amino acids: CASSKVKGPTSSYEQYV.

The rearrangement joins TRBV30 to TRBJ2-6; D uncertain. CDR1 is GTSNPN, CDR2 SVGIG, per germline (reference sequence). The ends were cut back, 3 bases at V and 2 bases at J, with 14 bases in the middle. There are 16 residues in the CDR3. The chain's CDR3 is CAWRTGVPPGANVLTF. CDR3 sequence (DNA): TGTGCCTGGAGGACTGGGGTACCGCCTGGGGCCAACGTCCTGACTTTC.

The chain carries TRBV30 and TRBJ1-2, with D possibly TRBD1 on 6 matching bases. The CDR3 contains 16 residues. Deletions cut 4 bases from V and 4 bases from J, with 22 bases between. Germline V CDR1 and CDR2: GTSNPN, SVGIG (reference sequence). The CDR3: CAWTSGAPSQSYGYTF. The CDR3 DNA reads as TGTGCCTGGACCTCAGGGGCCCCATCCCAATCCTATGGCTACACCTTC.

The V and J genes are TRBV6-5 and TRBJ1-2, with 11 bases identical to TRBD1. The germline CDR1 and CDR2 sequences are MNHEY and SVGAGI. The CDR3 contains 15 residues. V dropped 5 bases and J dropped 8; count of bases not matched to a gene: 10. The CDR3, as DNA: TGTGCCAGCAGTCCAAGTGGACAGGGGGCAGAGGGCTACACCTTC. Translated: CASSPSGQGAEGYTF.

The genes are TRBV6-6 and TRBJ2-5; 7 bases are shared with TRBD1. CDR1 MNHNY and CDR2 SVGAGI come from the germline V gene (reference sequence). CDR3 size: 12 residues. After removal of 5 bases from V and 6 bases from J, the junction contained 3 bases not matched to a gene. The CDR3 nucleotides read TGTGCCAGCAGTCACAGGGGACAGACCCAGTACTTC. This gives the protein CASSHRGQTQYF.

This chain links TRBV15 with TRBJ1-4; D is uncertain. V was pared by 8 bases and J by 1 base, with 14 bases between. Looked up from germline, CDR1 is LNHNV and CDR2 is YYDKDF (reference sequence). The CDR3 covers 15 residues. The CDR3 nucleotides are TGTGCCACCGGCAACGGGCGGGGAACTAATGAAAAACTGTTTTTT. Protein: CATGNGRGTNEKLFF.

The chain is built from TRBV30 and TRBJ2-7; possible D gene TRBD1, 6 bases. The CDR3 extends over 14 amino acids. Trimming shortened V by 4 bases and J by 3 bases, and 16 bases separated the two germline ends. CDR1 and CDR2 (germline): GTSNPN, SVGIG (reference sequence). The CDR3 DNA reads TGTGCCTGGACCATACCGCACAGGGACTACGAGCAGTACTTC. This codes for CAWTIPHRDYEQYF.

The gene calls are TRBV28 and TRBJ1-6; 7 bases are shared with TRBD1. CDR1 MDHEN and CDR2 SYDVKM come from the germline V gene. The V and J ends lost 7 bases and 9 bases, in that order; junction bases with no gene match: 6. The CDR3 is 13 amino acids. The CDR3 nucleotides read TGTGCCAGCACCGGGACAGTCACTTCACCCCTCCACTTT. Protein: CASTGTVTSPLHF.

This rearrangement joins TRBV9 to TRBJ2-5; 8 bases are shared with TRBD2. Germline V gene data show CDR1 as SGDLS and CDR2 as YYNGEE. The V gene end was trimmed by 3 bases and the J gene end by 5 bases; junction bases not matched to a gene: 6. The CDR3 totals 14 residues. CDR3 sequence: CASSAGGGSETQYF. The CDR3 nucleotides read TGTGCCAGCAGCGCGGGAGGGGGATCGGAGACCCAGTACTTC. The variable domain in full, with the rest retrieved from reference TRBV9 and TRBJ2-5, is DSGVTQTPKHLITATGQRVTLRCSPRSGDLSVYWYQQSLDQGLQFLIQYYNGEERAKGNILERFSAQQFPDLHSELNLSSLELGDSALYFCASSAGGGSETQYFGPGTRLLVL.

The genes are TRBV9 and TRBJ2-7, with TRBD2 as a possible D gene (6 bases). The CDR3 totals 14 residues. Trimming took 3 bases from V and 4 from J, leaving 14 bases between them. Germline lookup yields CDR1 SGDLS and CDR2 YYNGEE. For the CDR3, the DNA is TGTGCCAGCAGCGCAAGGACTACAATTTACGAGCAGTACGTC. As protein: CASSARTTIYEQYV.

The genes are TRBV10-2 and TRBJ2-5; 8 bases fit TRBD2. CDR3 length: 15 residues. V shed 4 bases and J 4 bases; nucleotides not matched to a gene: 8. Germline V gene sequence: CDR1 WSHSY, CDR2 SAAADI. DNA for the CDR3: TGCGCCAGCAGTGGATTCGGGAGGGGGGGAGAGACCCAGTACTTC. It encodes CASSGFGRGGETQYF.

The chain combines TRBV5-5 with TRBJ2-3; D unclear. The V gene's germline CDR1 is SGHKS and CDR2 YYEKEE (reference sequence). Trimming left V 1 base short and J 1 base short, with 10 bases between. The CDR3 extends over 15 amino acids. This CDR3 is CASSLTRPGTDTQYF. CDR3 nucleotides: TGTGCCAGCAGCTTGACACGCCCCGGCACAGATACGCAGTATTTT.

This chain links TRBV5-1 with TRBJ1-2; D remains unclear. Trimming cost V 4 bases and J 5 bases, with 15 bases left between them. CDR1 SGHRS and CDR2 YFSETQ come from the germline V gene. The CDR3 is 14 residues long. The CDR3 nucleotides read TGCGCCAGCAGCCATGGAGACACACGGTATGGCTACACCTTC. Translated, it gives CASSHGDTRYGYTF.

The chain has TRBV19 and TRBJ2-5; no reliable D call. V was trimmed by 4 bases and J by 2 bases, leaving 5 bases between them. The CDR3 loop spans 12 amino acids. Germline V gives CDR1 LNHDA, CDR2 SQIVND (reference sequence). This CDR3 reads CASSKLQETQYF. Here the CDR3 DNA reads TGTGCCAGTAGTAAGCTACAAGAGACCCAGTACTTC.

This chain connects TRBV5-5 to TRBJ2-7, with 11 positions matching TRBD2. Germline lookup yields CDR1 SGHKS and CDR2 YYEKEE (reference sequence). This CDR3 contains 15 residues. The V and J ends lost 0 bases and 6 bases, in that order; junction bases with no gene match: 5. The CDR3 nucleotides read TGTGCCAGCAGCTTGGTTAGCGGGGGGGCCGGCGAGCAGTACTTC. This translates into CASSLVSGGAGEQYF.

J is TRBJ2-2 and V is TRBV10-1, with D hard to call. Germline-derived CDR1 and CDR2 are WNHNN and SYGVQD (reference sequence). The V gene lost 6 bases and the J gene lost 5 bases, with 10 bases spanning the gap. The CDR3 consists of 13 residues. The CDR3: CASRGYGTGELFF. For the CDR3, the DNA is TGCGCCAGCAGAGGGTATGGGACCGGGGAGCTGTTTTTT.

The sample holds one count of this clone. The chain combines TRBV4-1 with TRBJ2-5, with 9 bases aligning to TRBD2. V lost 2 bases to trimming and J lost 4 bases; unmatched junction nucleotides: 5. Per germline, CDR1 MGHRA and CDR2 YSYEKL. This CDR3 has 15 residues. The chain's CDR3 is CASSQTETSGETQYF. As DNA, the CDR3 is TGCGCCAGCAGCCAAACCGAGACTAGCGGAGAGACCCAGTACTTC.

This clone has just a few counts. V is TRBV7-9 and J is TRBJ1-2; TRBD1 is a possible D gene (5 bases). Trimming stripped 3 bases from V and 5 bases from J, with 16 bases between. The CDR3 loop spans 15 amino acids. The germline CDR1 and CDR2 sequences are SEHNR and FQNEAQ (reference sequence). CDR3 DNA: TGTGCCAGCAGCTTGCACGGGGGAGCCCCATATGGCTACACCTTC. Its protein is CASSLHGGAPYGYTF.

A word on this clone: A much more abundant neighbour one base away suggests this may be a read error. J is TRBJ2-7 and V is TRBV4-1; D gene unclear. The germline gives CDR1 MGHRA, CDR2 YSYEKL. There are 13 residues in the CDR3. CDR3: CASNQPDPYEQYV. The CDR3 DNA sequence: TGCGCCAGCAACCAACCTGACCCCTACGAGCAGTACGTC.

This chain joins TRBV12-5 and TRBJ2-5; TRBD2 aligns across 7 bases. CDR1 LGHNT and CDR2 FRNRAP come from the germline V gene. This CDR3 spans 14 amino acids. The V segment lost 5 bases and the J segment 1 base; nucleotides outside the gene matches: 4. The CDR3 coding sequence is TGTGCTAGTGGTCCCCCGGGGGGCCAAGAGACCCAGTACTTC. Its protein is CASGPPGGQETQYF.